The 13 T cell receptor beta chains below all came from one sample that was sequenced in a study of blood T cell repertoires in COVID-19. The method was immunoSEQ multiplex PCR; TCRdb's version includes in-frame clones alone and lacks a portion of them. Among 95,000 to 100,000 clones, 87% were seen once, and the ten largest hold 11%. The sequencing sample was made of peripheral blood. These TCRs come from a woman in her thirties with acute or convalescent COVID-19.

This chain connects TRBV27 to TRBJ1-2; D unresolved. The CDR3 length is 14 residues. Trimming shortened V by 8 bases and J by 2 bases, and 15 bases separated the two germline ends. Germline CDR1 reads MNHEY; CDR2 reads SMNVEV (reference sequence). CDR3 coding DNA: TGTGCCAGCTATGCGTGGCGGCCGAACTATGGCTACACCTTC. Amino acids: CASYAWRPNYGYTF.

V usage is TRBV25-1 and J usage is TRBJ2-1, with D maybe TRBD1 (5 bases). The CDR3 loop spans 14 amino acids. V dropped 7 bases and J dropped 0 bases, with 10 bases sitting between them. Germline CDR1 is MGHDK and CDR2 is SYGVNS. CDR3: CASNQGSSYNEQFF. The CDR3 region has the DNA TGTGCCAGCAATCAGGGAAGCTCCTACAATGAGCAGTTCTTC.

This CDR3 reads CAWSGGGNSPLHF. CDR3 nucleotide sequence: TGTGCCTGGAGTGGAGGGGGAAATTCACCCCTCCACTTT. The rearrangement uses TRBV30 and TRBJ1-6; weak D call: TRBD1 (6 bases). Trimming took off 1 base at V and 7 bases at J, with 8 bases between the two ends. Germline-derived CDR1 and CDR2 are GTSNPN and SVGIG (reference sequence). This CDR3 region has 13 residues.

This chain joins TRBV27 and TRBJ2-7, with 10 bases that match TRBD1. The junction had 3 bases not matched to a gene; V was cut back by 7 bases and J by 0 bases. Germline loops: CDR1 MNHEY, CDR2 SMNVEV (reference sequence). The CDR3 is 14 amino acids. The CDR3 spells CASKDRGSSYEQYF. The CDR3, as DNA: TGTGCCAGCAAGGACAGGGGGAGCTCCTACGAGCAGTACTTC.

This rearrangement joins TRBV12-3 or TRBV12-4 to TRBJ1-2, with D perhaps matching TRBD1 (5 bases). The CDR3 spans 13 residues. The V end lost 2 bases, the J end lost 4 bases, and 8 bases lay between the germline ends. The CDR3 bases are TGTGCCAGCAGTTTACGGACACTCTATGGCTACACCTTC. Translated, it gives CASSLRTLYGYTF.

DNA for the CDR3: TGTGCCAGCTCACCACAGACTAGCGAGCAGTACTTC. The encoded protein is CASSPQTSEQYF. This chain links TRBV18 with TRBJ2-7; D is perhaps TRBD2 (6 bases). The CDR3 runs 12 residues. Germline V gives CDR1 KGHSH, CDR2 LQKENI. Trimming stripped 1 base from V and 6 bases from J, with 7 bases between.

This clone is a singleton in its sample. Relative to the germline gene, one junction end is altered; a read error may explain this. The rearrangement joins TRBV3-1 (or the pseudogene TRBV3-2) to TRBJ1-5; 7 bases are a match to TRBD1. The length of the CDR3 is 15 residues. Germline CDR1 is LGHDT and CDR2 is YNNKEL (reference sequence). CDR3 sequence: CVSSLRQGYNQPQHF. In DNA, the CDR3 is TGTGTCAGCAGCCTGAGACAGGGATACAATCAGCCCCAGCATTTT.

This sequence joins TRBV5-6 and TRBJ1-2, with 7 bases fitting TRBD1. Losses at the gene ends were 0 bases for V and 4 bases for J; bases not matched to a gene: 3. The CDR3 loop spans 14 amino acids. CDR1 is SGHDT and CDR2 is YYEEEE in the germline V gene. CDR3 protein: CASSLDRGGYGYTF. The CDR3 nucleotides are TGTGCCAGCAGCTTGGACAGGGGCGGCTATGGCTACACCTTC.

The chain employs TRBV7-2 and TRBJ2-2, with D uncertain. Deletions cut 3 bases from V and 2 bases from J, with 7 bases between. The CDR3 sequence is 14 residues long. Germline V lookup: CDR1 SGHTA, CDR2 FQGNSA. CDR3 in DNA: TGTGCCAGCAGCTTCTCCAGTAACACCGGGGAGCTGTTTTTT. Translation: CASSFSSNTGELFF.

This chain connects TRBV5-1 to TRBJ2-1, with 10 bases identical to TRBD2. The V gene's germline CDR1 is SGHRS and CDR2 YFSETQ. Trimming took 2 bases from V and 5 from J; bases not matched to a gene: 1. The CDR3 is 14 residues long. The CDR3 sequence is CASSLSGGDNEQFF. Here the CDR3 DNA reads TGCGCCAGCAGCTTAAGCGGGGGGGACAATGAGCAGTTCTTC.

The V call is TRBV2, the J call TRBJ1-2, with a tentative D call TRBD1 (5 bases). Looked up from germline, CDR1 is SNHLY and CDR2 is FYNNEI. The CDR3 is 16 residues long. Trimming stripped 8 bases from V and 0 bases from J, with 19 bases between. The chain's CDR3 is CASVGAGLESNYGYTF. CDR3 DNA: TGTGCCAGCGTCGGCGCAGGGCTTGAGTCTAACTATGGCTACACCTTC.

The chain has TRBV15 and TRBJ2-5; 8 bases align to TRBD1. This CDR3 is built from 14 residues. V lost 1 base and J lost 5; bases outside the gene matches: 3. Germline V CDR1 and CDR2: LNHNV, YYDKDF (reference sequence). CDR3 bases: TGTGCCACCAGCAGAGCAGGGGGCCGGGAGACCCAGTACTTC. Protein product: CATSRAGGRETQYF.

V and J are TRBV19 and TRBJ1-1, with D uncertain. Trimming stripped 2 bases from V and 0 bases from J, with 7 bases between. There are 14 residues in the CDR3. Germline V gene sequence: CDR1 LNHDA, CDR2 SQIVND (reference sequence). The CDR3 protein is CASSIQNMNTEAFF. The CDR3 DNA reads TGTGCCAGTAGTATACAGAACATGAACACTGAAGCTTTCTTT.